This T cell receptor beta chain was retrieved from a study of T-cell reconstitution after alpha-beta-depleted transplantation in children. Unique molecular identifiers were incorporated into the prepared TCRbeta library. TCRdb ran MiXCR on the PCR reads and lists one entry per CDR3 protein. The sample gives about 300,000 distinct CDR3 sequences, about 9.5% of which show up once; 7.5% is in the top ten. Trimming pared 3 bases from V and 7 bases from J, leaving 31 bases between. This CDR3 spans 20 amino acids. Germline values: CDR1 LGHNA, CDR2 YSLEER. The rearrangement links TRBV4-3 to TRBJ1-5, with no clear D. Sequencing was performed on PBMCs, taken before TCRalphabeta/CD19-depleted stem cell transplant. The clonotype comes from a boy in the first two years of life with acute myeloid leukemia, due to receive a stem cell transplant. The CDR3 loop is CASSHTRKGGRGMDGQPQHF. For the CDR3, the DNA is TGCGCCAGCAGCCACACCCGGAAGGGAGGCCGGGGAATGGATGGACAGCCCCAGCATTTT.